Included here is one T cell receptor (beta chain) sequence, with context. The sample is drawn from a study of CD8+CD57+ T cells in acquired aplastic anemia. Study information: Mean yield of DNA from sorted CD4+ and CD8+ cells was 3 to 3.5 ug.

Genomic DNA constituted the template upon which TCR beta VDJ and CDR3 profiling was performed. TCRdb recomputed calls from the reads with MiXCR, one row per CDR3 protein. The repertoire holds some 200,000 distinct CDR3 sequences, almost 50% seen once, with 15% to 20% in the top ten. For sequencing, patients were chosen who had shown expansion of CD8+CD57+ cells by flow cytometry. The patients all had a severe acquired aplastic anemia diagnosis. The sample was sorted CD4+, CD8+, or CD8+CD57+ T cells (not recorded which) from PBMCs. The receptor comes from a human donor with aplastic anemia.

The CDR3 sequence: CATSNQQSGDVYEQYF. The CDR3 bases are TGTGCCACCAGCAACCAACAGAGCGGGGACGTCTACGAGCAGTACTTC. V gene TRBV15 combines with J gene TRBJ2-1, with 7 bases fitting TRBD2. The DNA matches TRBJ2-7 better at its end, which makes the J call doubtful. There are 16 residues in the CDR3. Per the germline V gene, CDR1 is LNHNV and CDR2 is YYDKDF (reference sequence).